The clone carrying this TCR beta chain was found many times. The data derive from a study of neurological immune-mediated disorders. From 15-18 subjects, every sequencing run obtained over 170 million TCR-beta sequences. TCRdb called the 5' RACE reads again in MiXCR, with one record for every CDR3 protein. The sample lists about 48,000 distinct CDR3 sequences; about 5.8% were seen once. Unmatched junction bases numbered 8, after V lost 6 bases and J lost 6 bases. This CDR3 comprises 14 residues. Germline CDR1 and CDR2: DFQATT and SNEGSKA (reference sequence). Sequencing input: CD4+ T cells from blood. This receptor was taken from a woman aged 18 to 35 with multiple sclerosis. V and J are TRBV20-1 and TRBJ2-1; 10 bases match TRBD2. CDR3 residues: CSAPKASGGNEQFF. The CDR3 nucleotides are TGCAGTGCGCCGAAGGCTAGCGGGGGCAATGAGCAGTTCTTC.